Following are 17 T cell receptor beta chains from one sample sequenced in a study of cytomegalovirus exposure and HLA in healthy donors. 60 Vbeta and 13 Jbeta primers were used in PCR. Repertoires were generated with immunoSEQ multiplex PCR, while TCRdb's copy carries only in-frame clones and drops some. The sample records around 100,000 clones, 75% to 85% being singletons. The sequenced sample consisted of PBMCs. These receptors were obtained from a female donor in good health and CMV-seropositive.

The chain recombines TRBV6-1 with TRBJ1-4, with a weak D call TRBD1 (5 bases). Per germline, CDR1 MNHNS and CDR2 SASEGT. The length of the CDR3 is 15 residues. Between the trimmed V and J ends, which lost 7 bases and 0 bases, there was a span of 12 bases. The CDR3 spells CASTQRQPTNEKLFF. The CDR3 coding sequence is TGTGCCAGCACCCAGAGACAGCCAACTAATGAAAAACTGTTTTTT.

The V and J genes are TRBV27 and TRBJ2-1; the D gene is possibly TRBD1 (7 bases). Trimming removed 5 bases at V and 9 bases at J, with 20 bases between. The CDR3 extends over 15 amino acids. Germline V gene sequence: CDR1 MNHEY, CDR2 SMNVEV (reference sequence). The CDR3 nucleotides are TGTGCCAGCAGTCTGGAGGGGGCCGGAGGGGGTGAGCAGTTCTTC. This sequence encodes CASSLEGAGGGEQFF.

The V call is TRBV4-2, the J call TRBJ1-1; D is perhaps TRBD1 (5 bases). CDR3 length: 13 residues. Trimming took off 3 bases at V and 4 bases at J, with 9 bases between the two ends. The germline V gene encodes CDR1 LGHNA and CDR2 YNFKEQ. CDR3 sequence: CASSQTVGTEAFF. Written as DNA, the CDR3 is TGTGCCAGCAGCCAGACAGTGGGCACTGAAGCTTTCTTT.

J is TRBJ2-3 and V is TRBV27, with unresolved D. Germline V CDR1 and CDR2: MNHEY, SMNVEV (reference sequence). V was shortened by 2 bases and J by 4 bases, with 7 bases between the two germline ends. This CDR3 has 13 residues. CDR3 protein: CASSLLGSDTQYF. For the CDR3, the DNA is TGTGCCAGCAGTTTACTCGGGTCAGATACGCAGTATTTT.

As concerns this clone: At one end the junction does not follow the germline gene, possibly because of a read error. The chain employs TRBV7-9 and TRBJ2-1; TRBD2 matches 9 bases. Germline-derived CDR1 and CDR2 are SEHNR and FQNEAQ (reference sequence). This CDR3 comprises 19 residues. The CDR3 DNA reads as TGTTCCAGCAGCTCCACCAAATCTATAGCGGGGGTCTCCTACAATGAGCAGTTCTTC. The encoded protein is CSSSSTKSIAGVSYNEQFF.

The chain combines TRBV19 with TRBJ2-3, with 8 bases lining up with TRBD1. Germline V gene data show CDR1 as LNHDA and CDR2 as SQIVND (reference sequence). With V trimmed by 4 bases and J by 3 bases, 12 bases remained unmatched. This CDR3 has 17 amino acids. For the CDR3, the DNA is TGTGCCAGTAGTACCCGCAGGGGACAGGCAGAAACAGATACGCAGTATTTT. Translated: CASSTRRGQAETDTQYF.

The rearrangement joins TRBV5-8 to TRBJ2-7, with a weak D call TRBD1 (5 bases). V dropped 2 bases and J dropped 6 bases, with 15 bases sitting between them. Per germline, CDR1 SGHTS and CDR2 YDEGEE. This CDR3 spans 14 amino acids. In DNA form, the CDR3 reads TGTGCCAGCAGCTTCGACAGAGGCGTCGGCGAGCAGTACTTC. Amino acid sequence: CASSFDRGVGEQYF.

The chain has TRBV5-1 and TRBJ2-6; tentatively, D is TRBD1 (6 bases). This CDR3 comprises 18 residues. The germline CDR1 and CDR2 sequences are SGHRS and YFSETQ. Trimming removed 3 bases from V and 1 base from J, with 17 bases in between. Here the CDR3 reads CASSSRWGQSSGANVLTF. The CDR3 DNA sequence: TGCGCCAGCAGCTCCAGATGGGGACAATCTTCTGGGGCCAACGTCCTGACTTTC.

The V and J genes are TRBV6-5 and TRBJ2-5, with 10 nucleotides matching TRBD2. This CDR3 has 16 residues. Trimming cost V 0 bases and J 8 bases; bases outside gene matches: 9. Germline V gene lookup returns CDR1 MNHEY and CDR2 SVGAGI. Written as DNA, the CDR3 is TGTGCCAGCAGTTACTCCAGCGGGGGGGGACAGAGAACCCAGTACTTC. Protein product: CASSYSSGGGQRTQYF.

V gene TRBV5-1 combines with J gene TRBJ2-1; D ambiguous. The CDR3 covers 11 residues. Per the germline V gene, CDR1 is SGHRS and CDR2 is YFSETQ. V was cut by 3 bases and J by 6 bases, with 4 bases left in between. CDR3 DNA: TGCGCCAGCAGCTCCGGCAATGAGCAGTTCTTC. Its translation is CASSSGNEQFF.

J is TRBJ2-6 and V is TRBV7-2; weak D call: TRBD1 (6 bases). CDR1 is SGHTA and CDR2 is FQGNSA in the germline V gene. V lost 1 base, J lost 3 bases, and 13 bases lay in between. The CDR3 runs to 17 residues. The CDR3 DNA follows: TGTGCCAGCAGCTTAGTGACAGGCTCGGGTGGGGCCAACGTCCTGACTTTC. Translating gives CASSLVTGSGGANVLTF. Looking up the rest from reference TRBV7-2 and TRBJ2-6 gives the full variable domain: GAGVSQSPSNKVTEKGKDVELRCDPISGHTALYWYRQSLGQGLEFLIYFQGNSAPDKSGLPSDRFSAERTGGSVSTLTIQRTQQEDSAVYLCASSLVTGSGGANVLTFGAGSRLTVL.

This clone was counted between two and nine times. This rearrangement joins TRBV19 to TRBJ1-3, with TRBD1 as a possible D gene (6 bases). Looked up from germline, CDR1 is LNHDA and CDR2 is SQIVND (reference sequence). The CDR3 is made up of 17 amino acids. Trimming cost V 1 base and J 0 bases, with 13 bases left between them. The CDR3 DNA sequence: TGTGCCAGTAGTATAGTCCCATCAGGGGACTCTGGAAACACCATATATTTT. This gives the protein CASSIVPSGDSGNTIYF.

The table lists this clone with a few counts. The chain uses TRBV5-5 and TRBJ2-7; D uncertain. V was clipped by 0 bases and J by 0 bases, with 7 bases between them. The CDR3 is made up of 14 amino acids. Germline CDR1 SGHKS, CDR2 YYEKEE (reference sequence). CDR3 nucleotides: TGTGCCAGCAGCTTGGGTCCCCGCTCCTACGAGCAGTACTTC. This gives the protein CASSLGPRSYEQYF.

This chain links TRBV27 with TRBJ2-2; D may be TRBD2 (6 bases). Trimming stripped 1 base from V and 7 bases from J, with 19 bases between. The germline V gene has CDR1 MNHEY and CDR2 SMNVEV (reference sequence). This CDR3 is 17 amino acids long. The CDR3 here is CASSLYQGLSGVGELFF. The CDR3 DNA reads as TGTGCCAGCAGTTTATACCAGGGCCTTTCGGGAGTCGGGGAGCTGTTTTTT.

This chain uses TRBV5-1 with TRBJ2-1, with 11 positions matching TRBD1. From germline, CDR1 is SGHRS and CDR2 YFSETQ. The J segment lost 5 bases and the V segment lost 3 bases, leaving 10 bases of the junction unmatched. This CDR3 has 17 amino acids. CDR3 DNA: TGCGCCAGCAGCTGGGGGACAGGGGGGGCCGGTCACAATGAGCAGTTCTTC. Amino acids: CASSWGTGGAGHNEQFF.

This chain connects TRBV7-9 to TRBJ2-7, with D maybe TRBD1 (6 bases). This CDR3 is 14 amino acids long. V shed 5 bases and J shed 2 bases, with 13 bases lying between them. Per germline, CDR1 SEHNR and CDR2 FQNEAQ (reference sequence). The CDR3 protein is CASSRGHETYEQYF. CDR3 nucleotide sequence: TGTGCCAGCAGCAGGGGACATGAGACCTACGAGCAGTACTTC.

As to this clone: At one end, the junction sequence differs from germline, possibly due to a read error. The chain couples TRBV7-9 to TRBJ2-5; possible D gene TRBD2, 5 bases. The CDR3 has 12 residues. Germline V lookup: CDR1 SEHNR, CDR2 FQNEAQ (reference sequence). CDR3 DNA sequence: TGTTCCAGCAGCTTGGACGTCGGGGCCCAGTACTTC. Encoded protein: CSSSLDVGAQYF.